These 11 T cell receptor beta chains came from one sample sequenced in a study of CD8 T cell repertoires and HIV-1 epitope variants (dated by TCRdb to 2020 to 2022). Receptor libraries were prepared by the immunoSEQ multiplex PCR assay. The clones in this table, taken by TCRdb from immuneACCESS, are in-frame only. Not every clone is retained; where verified, under half of the shortfall comes from an unresolved V gene, and the cause of the rest is unknown. Here the sample has more than 85,000 clones; over 70% occur a single time. The top ten constitute roughly 24% of the sample. Sample: uncultured baseline CD8+ T cells from peripheral blood mononuclear cells (PBMCs). These receptors were obtained from a male donor with HIV.

V is TRBV5-1 and J is TRBJ2-5; D may be TRBD1 or TRBD2 (6 bases each). This CDR3 has 15 amino acids. V shed 1 base and J shed 2 bases, with 12 bases lying between them. Germline-derived CDR1 and CDR2 are SGHRS and YFSETQ. CDR3: CASSLWGAPQETQYF. CDR3 DNA: TGCGCCAGCAGCTTGTGGGGGGCTCCGCAAGAGACCCAGTACTTC.

The chain combines TRBV7-2 with TRBJ2-7; the D gene could be TRBD1 or TRBD2 (6 bases each). The V gene's germline CDR1 is SGHTA and CDR2 FQGNSA. The CDR3 is 13 amino acids. Between the trimmed V and J ends, which lost 8 bases and 2 bases, there was a span of 13 bases. Here the CDR3 DNA reads TGTGCCAGCGCCCGGGGGCAAGCCTACGAGCAGTACTTC. It codes for CASARGQAYEQYF.

The chain uses TRBV4-3 and TRBJ1-2; 9 nucleotides agree with TRBD1. The junction had 22 bases not matched to a gene; V was cut back by 4 bases and J by 7 bases. The CDR3 runs to 19 residues. Looked up from germline, CDR1 is LGHNA and CDR2 is YSLEER. The CDR3: CASSPFVLPGQGHLGGYTF. The DNA of the CDR3 is TGCGCCAGCAGCCCTTTTGTACTCCCGGGACAGGGCCATTTAGGTGGCTACACCTTC.

The chain is built from TRBV7-3 and TRBJ2-3; D is unclear. The V and J ends lost 4 bases and 4 bases respectively, with 9 bases between them. This CDR3 spans 13 amino acids. The germline gives CDR1 SGHTA, CDR2 FQGTGA. The CDR3 region has the DNA TGTGCCAGCAGCTGCCCCCTGCCAGATACGCAGTATTTT. Protein product: CASSCPLPDTQYF.

The chain recombines TRBV19 with TRBJ1-5; D is uncertain. Germline CDR1 is LNHDA and CDR2 is SQIVND (reference sequence). The V end was cut by 0 bases, the J end by 6 bases, with 6 bases between. CDR3 size: 13 residues. In nucleotides, the CDR3 is TGTGCCAGTAGTATAGAGAGCCCTCAGCCCCAGCATTTT. This sequence encodes CASSIESPQPQHF. The whole variable domain, remainder taken from reference TRBV19 and TRBJ1-5, is DGGITQSPKYLFRKEGQNVTLSCEQNLNHDAMYWYRQDPGQGLRLIYYSQIVNDFQKGDIAEGYSVSREKKESFPLTVTSAQKNPTAFYLCASSIESPQPQHFGDGTRLSIL.

This sequence joins TRBV6-5 and TRBJ2-7; D gene uncertain. Germline loops: CDR1 MNHEY, CDR2 SVGAGI. The CDR3 is 14 residues long. The germline V and J ends were trimmed by 4 bases and 5 bases, with 15 bases remaining between them. As DNA, the CDR3 is TGTGCCAGCAGTTCCTACGGGTCCTTCGACGAGCAGTACTTC. Its translation: CASSSYGSFDEQYF.

This clone was detected a few times. V gene TRBV5-4 combines with J gene TRBJ2-7; a possible D gene is TRBD1 (5 bases). Trimming shortened V by 1 base and J by 4 bases, and 6 bases separated the two germline ends. The length of the CDR3 is 12 residues. Per germline, CDR1 SGHNT and CDR2 YYREEE (reference sequence). This CDR3 is CASSLRGYEQYF. The DNA of the CDR3 is TGTGCCAGCAGCTTGAGGGGATACGAGCAGTACTTC. The full variable domain, rest sourced from reference TRBV5-4 and TRBJ2-7, is ETGVTQSPTHLIKTRGQQVTLRCSSQSGHNTVSWYQQALGQGPQFIFQYYREEENGRGNFPPRFSGLQFPNYSSELNVNALELDDSALYLCASSLRGYEQYFGPGTRLTVT.

The gene calls are TRBV19 and TRBJ2-2, with TRBD2 as a possible D gene (6 bases). Trimming took off 0 bases at V and 7 bases at J, with 6 bases between the two ends. This CDR3 has 13 residues. The germline gives CDR1 LNHDA, CDR2 SQIVND (reference sequence). The CDR3 region has the DNA TGTGCCAGTAGTATAGAGGGAGGCGGGGAGCTGTTTTTT. It translates to CASSIEGGGELFF.

The chain joins TRBV9 to TRBJ2-6, with no clear D. The CDR3 has 15 residues. Germline V CDR1 and CDR2: SGDLS, YYNGEE. Trimming took 6 bases from V and 2 from J, leaving 12 bases between them. CDR3 protein: CASNRVGTGANVLTF. CDR3 in DNA: TGTGCCAGCAATAGGGTAGGGACTGGGGCCAACGTCCTGACTTTC. Based on the CDR3 plus reference TRBV9 and TRBJ2-6, the full variable domain is DSGVTQTPKHLITATGQRVTLRCSPRSGDLSVYWYQQSLDQGLQFLIQYYNGEERAKGNILERFSAQQFPDLHSELNLSSLELGDSALYFCASNRVGTGANVLTFGAGSRLTVL.

The chain links TRBV29-1 to TRBJ2-3; 7 bases line up with TRBD2. Trimming took 1 base from V and 2 from J; bases not matched to a gene: 9. The CDR3 covers 16 residues. Looked up from germline, CDR1 is SQVTM and CDR2 is ANQGSEA. For the CDR3, the DNA is TGCAGCGTTGAAGGGGGATCCGGGGGGTCCACAGATACGCAGTATTTT. Residues: CSVEGGSGGSTDTQYF.

The CDR3 DNA sequence: TGTGCTAGTGGTTTGGTACTCGGAAGACGGAGCACCGGGCAGCCCCAGCATTTT. Translation gives CASGLVLGRRSTGQPQHF. The chain has TRBV12-5 and TRBJ1-5; D unclear. V was trimmed by 0 bases and J by 7 bases, leaving 22 bases between them. This CDR3 comprises 18 residues. Germline V gives CDR1 LGHNT, CDR2 FRNRAP. Supplemented by reference TRBV12-5 and TRBJ1-5, the full variable domain reads DARVTQTPRHKVTEMGQEVTMRCQPILGHNTVFWYRQTMMQGLELLAYFRNRAPLDDSGMPKDRFSAEMPDATLATLKIQPSEPRDSAVYFCASGLVLGRRSTGQPQHFGDGTRLSIL.